The TCR beta chain described here comes from a study of T cell responses to AZD1222 COVID-19 vaccine. Here immunoSEQ multiplex PCR was the method, and the copy in TCRdb shows in-frame clones only, minus some. Seen here are 100,000 to 150,000 clones, approximately 92% observed once, and the top ten hold 0.9% to 1.4%. Notes on this clone: Its specificity is not known.

Findings and limits, study-wide: Increased Spike-specific TCR breadth and depth were observed after two AZD1222 doses.

Deletions cut 6 bases from V and 4 bases from J, with 4 bases between. This CDR3 region has 10 residues. The receptor was derived from an adult who received the AZD1222 COVID-19 vaccine. This specimen consisted of peripheral blood, obtained 28 days after the second AZD1222 dose. The rearrangement links TRBV12-3 or TRBV12-4 to TRBJ2-7; D ambiguous. Here the CDR3 reads CASREYEQYF. DNA of the CDR3: TGTGCCAGCAGGGAATACGAGCAGTACTTC.